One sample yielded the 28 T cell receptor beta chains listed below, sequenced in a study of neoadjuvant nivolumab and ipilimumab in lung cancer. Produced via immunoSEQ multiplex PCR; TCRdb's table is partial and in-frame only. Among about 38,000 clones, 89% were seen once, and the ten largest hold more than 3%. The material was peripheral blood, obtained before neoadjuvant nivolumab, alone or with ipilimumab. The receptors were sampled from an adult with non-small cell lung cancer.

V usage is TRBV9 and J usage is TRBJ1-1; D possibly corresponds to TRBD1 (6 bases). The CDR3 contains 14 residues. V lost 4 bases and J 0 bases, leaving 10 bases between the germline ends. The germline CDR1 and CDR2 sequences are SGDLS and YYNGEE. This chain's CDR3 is CASSLTGMNTEAFF. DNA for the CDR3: TGTGCCAGCAGCCTTACAGGGATGAACACTGAAGCTTTCTTT.

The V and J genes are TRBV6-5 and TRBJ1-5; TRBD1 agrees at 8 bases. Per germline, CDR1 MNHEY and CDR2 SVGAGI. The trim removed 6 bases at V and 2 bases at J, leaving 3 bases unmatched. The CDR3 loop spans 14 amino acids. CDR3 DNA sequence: TGTGCCAGCAGGACGACAGGGGGCAATCAGCCCCAGCATTTT. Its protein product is CASRTTGGNQPQHF.

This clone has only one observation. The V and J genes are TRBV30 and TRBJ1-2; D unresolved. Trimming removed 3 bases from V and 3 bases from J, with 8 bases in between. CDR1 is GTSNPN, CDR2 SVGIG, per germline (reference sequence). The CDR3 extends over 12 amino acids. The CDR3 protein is CAWRGTDYGYTF. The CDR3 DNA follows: TGTGCCTGGAGGGGAACTGACTATGGCTACACCTTC.

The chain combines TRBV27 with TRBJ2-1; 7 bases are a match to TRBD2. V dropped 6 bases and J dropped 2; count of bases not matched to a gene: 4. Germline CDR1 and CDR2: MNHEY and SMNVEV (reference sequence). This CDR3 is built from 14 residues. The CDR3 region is CASRVSGPYNEQFF. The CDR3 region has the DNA TGTGCCAGCAGAGTTAGCGGGCCCTACAATGAGCAGTTCTTC.

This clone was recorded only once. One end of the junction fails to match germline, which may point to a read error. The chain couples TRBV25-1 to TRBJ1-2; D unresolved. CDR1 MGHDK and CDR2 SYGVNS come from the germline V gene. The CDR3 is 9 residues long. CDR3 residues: CASSPQFSF. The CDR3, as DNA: TGTGCCAGCAGTCCCCAATTCTCGTTC.

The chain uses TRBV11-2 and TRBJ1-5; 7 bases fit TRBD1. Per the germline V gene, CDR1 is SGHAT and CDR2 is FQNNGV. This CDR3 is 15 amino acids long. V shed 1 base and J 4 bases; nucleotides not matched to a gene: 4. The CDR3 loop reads CASSLGTGGNQPQHF. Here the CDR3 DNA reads TGTGCCAGCAGCTTAGGGACAGGTGGAAATCAGCCCCAGCATTTT.

The CDR3 DNA reads TGTGCCAGCAGTTCTATGGGACAGTCCGGCGAGCAGTACTTC. This codes for CASSSMGQSGEQYF. The chain is built from TRBV6-5 and TRBJ2-7; 7 bases align to TRBD1. There are 14 residues in the CDR3. Germline CDR1 and CDR2: MNHEY and SVGAGI. V was pared by 4 bases and J by 6 bases, with 9 bases of the junction left unmatched.

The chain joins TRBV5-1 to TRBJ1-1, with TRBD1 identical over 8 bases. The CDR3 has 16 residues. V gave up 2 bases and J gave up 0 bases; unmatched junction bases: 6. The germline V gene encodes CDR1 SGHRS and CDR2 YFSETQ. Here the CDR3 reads CASSLNRDRLNTEAFF. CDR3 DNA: TGCGCCAGCAGCTTAAACCGGGACAGGTTGAACACTGAAGCTTTCTTT. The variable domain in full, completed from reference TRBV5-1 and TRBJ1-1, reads KAGVTQTPRYLIKTRGQQVTLSCSPISGHRSVSWYQQTPGQGLQFLFEYFSETQRNKGNFPGRFSGRQFSNSRSEMNVSTLELGDSALYLCASSLNRDRLNTEAFFGQGTRLTVV.

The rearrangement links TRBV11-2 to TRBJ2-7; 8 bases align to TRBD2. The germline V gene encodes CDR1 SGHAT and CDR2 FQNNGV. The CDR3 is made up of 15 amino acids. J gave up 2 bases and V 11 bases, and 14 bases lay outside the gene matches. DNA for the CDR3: TGTGCCGGGGGGCGAGGTACGGGAGGGGCCTACGAGCAGTACTTC. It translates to CAGGRGTGGAYEQYF.

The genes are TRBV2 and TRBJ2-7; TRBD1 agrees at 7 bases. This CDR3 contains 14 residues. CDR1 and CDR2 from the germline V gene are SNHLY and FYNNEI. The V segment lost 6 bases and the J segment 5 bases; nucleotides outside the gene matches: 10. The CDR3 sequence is CASRLTGPVDEQYF. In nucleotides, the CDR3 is TGTGCCAGCAGGCTGACAGGGCCGGTCGACGAGCAGTACTTC.

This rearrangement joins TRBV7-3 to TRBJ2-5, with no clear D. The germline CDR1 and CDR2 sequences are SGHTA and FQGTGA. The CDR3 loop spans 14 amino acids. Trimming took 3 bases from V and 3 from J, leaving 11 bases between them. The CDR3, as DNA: TGTGCCAGCAGCTTGGGCCCGATAAAAGAGACCCAGTACTTC. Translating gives CASSLGPIKETQYF.

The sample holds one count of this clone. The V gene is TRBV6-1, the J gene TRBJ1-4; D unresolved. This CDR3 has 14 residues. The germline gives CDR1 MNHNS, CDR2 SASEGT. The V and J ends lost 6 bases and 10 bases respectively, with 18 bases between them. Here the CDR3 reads CASRRDPEQAKLFF. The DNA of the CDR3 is TGTGCCAGCAGACGGGATCCCGAGCAGGCAAAACTGTTTTTT.

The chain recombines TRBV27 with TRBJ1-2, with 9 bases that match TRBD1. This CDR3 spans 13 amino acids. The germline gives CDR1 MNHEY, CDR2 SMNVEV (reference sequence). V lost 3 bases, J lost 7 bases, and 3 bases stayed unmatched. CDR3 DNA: TGTGCCAGCAGTTTCGGGACAGGGTCTGGCTACACCTTC. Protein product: CASSFGTGSGYTF.

This CDR3 is CASSYSIPGSGQPQHF. The DNA for the CDR3 is TGTGCCAGCAGTTACTCGATCCCGGGGAGCGGTCAGCCCCAGCATTTT. The chain is built from TRBV6-5 and TRBJ1-5; no reliable D call. The V end was cut by 0 bases, the J end by 6 bases, with 15 bases between. The germline CDR1 and CDR2 sequences are MNHEY and SVGAGI. This CDR3 has 16 residues.

This CDR3 reads CASSETGGTANEQFF. CDR3 DNA sequence: TGTGCCAGCAGCGAAACGGGGGGAACGGCGAATGAGCAGTTCTTC. The chain uses TRBV9 and TRBJ2-1; TRBD2 agrees at 7 bases. Trimming took 3 bases from V and 7 from J; bases not matched to a gene: 10. CDR3 length: 15 residues. The germline V gene has CDR1 SGDLS and CDR2 YYNGEE.

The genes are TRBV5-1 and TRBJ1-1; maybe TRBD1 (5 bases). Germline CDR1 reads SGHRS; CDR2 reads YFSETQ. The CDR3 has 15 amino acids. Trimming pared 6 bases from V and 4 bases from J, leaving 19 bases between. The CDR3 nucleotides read TGCGCCAGCAACACGATAGGGGCGCGGGGCACTGAAGCTTTCTTT. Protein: CASNTIGARGTEAFF.

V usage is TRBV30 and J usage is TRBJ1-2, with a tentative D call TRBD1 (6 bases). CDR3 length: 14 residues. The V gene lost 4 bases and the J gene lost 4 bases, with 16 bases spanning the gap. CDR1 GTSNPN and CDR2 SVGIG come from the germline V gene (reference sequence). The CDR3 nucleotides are TGTGCCTGGATTAACGCGGGACACACCTATGGCTACACCTTC. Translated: CAWINAGHTYGYTF.

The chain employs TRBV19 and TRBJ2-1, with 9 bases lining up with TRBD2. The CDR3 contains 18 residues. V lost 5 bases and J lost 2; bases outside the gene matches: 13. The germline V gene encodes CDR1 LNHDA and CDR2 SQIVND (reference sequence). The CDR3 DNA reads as TGTGCCAGTAGTCCAAGGGGCGGGAGGGGAGGGACCTACAATGAGCAGTTCTTC. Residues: CASSPRGGRGGTYNEQFF.

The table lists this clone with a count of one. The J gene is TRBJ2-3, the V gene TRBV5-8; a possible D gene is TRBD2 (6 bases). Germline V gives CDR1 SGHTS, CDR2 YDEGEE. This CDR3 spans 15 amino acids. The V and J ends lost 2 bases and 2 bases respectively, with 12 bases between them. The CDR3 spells CASSFVRGYTDTQYF. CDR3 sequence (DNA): TGTGCCAGCAGCTTCGTCCGGGGGTACACAGATACGCAGTATTTT.

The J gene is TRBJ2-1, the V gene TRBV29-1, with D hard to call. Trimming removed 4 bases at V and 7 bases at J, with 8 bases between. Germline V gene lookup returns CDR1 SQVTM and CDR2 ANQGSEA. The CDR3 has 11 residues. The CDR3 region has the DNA TGCAGCGTTGTCGGAAGGAATGAGCAGTTCTTC. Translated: CSVVGRNEQFF.

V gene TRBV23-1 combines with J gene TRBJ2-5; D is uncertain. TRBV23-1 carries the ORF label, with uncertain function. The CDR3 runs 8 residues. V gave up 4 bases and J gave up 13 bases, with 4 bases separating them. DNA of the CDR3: TGCGCCAGCAGTCCACTGTACTTC. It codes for CASSPLYF.

For the CDR3, the DNA is TGTGCCAGCAGCCCGGGACTAGCGGGTAACACCGGGGAGCTGTTTTTT. It translates to CASSPGLAGNTGELFF. The chain carries TRBV9 and TRBJ2-2; 12 bases map to TRBD2. The CDR3 covers 16 residues. With V trimmed by 4 bases and J by 2 bases, 3 bases remained unmatched. Germline CDR1 SGDLS, CDR2 YYNGEE.

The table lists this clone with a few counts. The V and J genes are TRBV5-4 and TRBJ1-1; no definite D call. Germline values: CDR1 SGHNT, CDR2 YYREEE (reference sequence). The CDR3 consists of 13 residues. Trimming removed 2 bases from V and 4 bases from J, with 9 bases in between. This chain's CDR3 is CASSFEPRTEAFF. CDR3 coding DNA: TGTGCCAGCAGCTTTGAACCCCGCACTGAAGCTTTCTTT.

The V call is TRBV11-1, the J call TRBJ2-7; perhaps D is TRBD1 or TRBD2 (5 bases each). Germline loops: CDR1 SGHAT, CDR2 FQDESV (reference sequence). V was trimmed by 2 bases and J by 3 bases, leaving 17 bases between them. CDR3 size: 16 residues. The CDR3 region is CASSLHPGRRDYEQYF. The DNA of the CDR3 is TGTGCCAGCAGCTTACACCCGGGACGAAGGGACTACGAGCAGTACTTC.

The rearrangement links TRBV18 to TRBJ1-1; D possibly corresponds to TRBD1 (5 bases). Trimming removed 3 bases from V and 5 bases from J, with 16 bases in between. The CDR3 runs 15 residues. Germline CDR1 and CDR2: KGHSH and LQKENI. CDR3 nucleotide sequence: TGTGCCAGCTCACCCCAGGAGACAGCGTTTACTGAAGCTTTCTTT. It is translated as CASSPQETAFTEAFF.

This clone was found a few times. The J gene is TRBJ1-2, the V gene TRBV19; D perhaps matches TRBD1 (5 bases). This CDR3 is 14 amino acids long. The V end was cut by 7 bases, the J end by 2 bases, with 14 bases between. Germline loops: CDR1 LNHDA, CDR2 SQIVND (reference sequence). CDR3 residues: CASIAHDSNYGYTF. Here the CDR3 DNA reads TGTGCCAGTATTGCCCACGACAGCAACTATGGCTACACCTTC.

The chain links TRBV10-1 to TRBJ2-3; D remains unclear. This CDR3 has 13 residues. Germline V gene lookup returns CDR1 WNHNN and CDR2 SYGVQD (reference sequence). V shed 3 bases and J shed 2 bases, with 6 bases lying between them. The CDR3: CASSDGSTDTQYF. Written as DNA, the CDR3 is TGCGCCAGCAGTGACGGCTCCACAGATACGCAGTATTTT.

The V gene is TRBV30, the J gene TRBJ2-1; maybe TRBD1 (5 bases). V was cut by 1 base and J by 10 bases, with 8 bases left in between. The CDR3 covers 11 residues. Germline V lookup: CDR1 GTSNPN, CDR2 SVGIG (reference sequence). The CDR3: CAWSAYREQFF. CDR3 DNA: TGTGCCTGGAGTGCCTACAGGGAGCAGTTCTTC.